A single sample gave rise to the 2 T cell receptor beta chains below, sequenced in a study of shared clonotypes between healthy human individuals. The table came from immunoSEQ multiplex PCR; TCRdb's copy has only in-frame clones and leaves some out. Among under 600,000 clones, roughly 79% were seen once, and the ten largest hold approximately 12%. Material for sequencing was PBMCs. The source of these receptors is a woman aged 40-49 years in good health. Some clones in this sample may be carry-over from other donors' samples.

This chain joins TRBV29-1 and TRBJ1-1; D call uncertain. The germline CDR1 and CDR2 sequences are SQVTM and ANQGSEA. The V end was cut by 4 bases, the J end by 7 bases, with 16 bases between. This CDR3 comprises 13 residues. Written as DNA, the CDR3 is TGCAGCGTTGGGGGTTTGGACGTAAATGAAGCTTTCTTT. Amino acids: CSVGGLDVNEAFF. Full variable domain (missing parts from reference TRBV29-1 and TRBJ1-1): SAVISQKPSRDICQRGTSLTIQCQVDSQVTMMFWYRQQPGQSLTLIATANQGSEATYESGFVIDKFPISRPNLTFSTLTVSNMSPEDSSIYLCSVGGLDVNEAFFGQGTRLTVV.

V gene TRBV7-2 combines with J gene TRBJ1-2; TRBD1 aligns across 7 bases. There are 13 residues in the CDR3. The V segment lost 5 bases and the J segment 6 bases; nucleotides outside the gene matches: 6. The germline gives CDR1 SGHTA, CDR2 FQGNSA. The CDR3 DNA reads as TGTGCCAGCAGCCAACAGGGGACTGATGGCTACACCTTC. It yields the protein CASSQQGTDGYTF.